These 26 T cell receptor beta chains share one sample of origin, sequenced in a study of cytotoxic CD8 clonotypes in ibrutinib-treated CLL. Some clones are missing from TCRdb's copy, which holds only in-frame ones; the method was immunoSEQ multiplex PCR. The sample consists of about 4,500 clones, approximately 80% of them appearing once. The specimen comprised PBMCs, sampled before ibrutinib treatment. The receptors stem from a human donor with chronic lymphocytic leukemia.

The chain combines TRBV10-2 with TRBJ2-2, with D maybe TRBD2 (5 bases). CDR3 length equals 13 residues. V dropped 0 bases and J dropped 9 bases, with 8 bases sitting between them. Germline CDR1 WSHSY, CDR2 SAAADI. In nucleotides, the CDR3 is TGCGCCAGCAGTGAGTCAAGCGGCAGGGAGCTGTTTTTT. Encoded protein: CASSESSGRELFF.

The chain has TRBV14 and TRBJ2-4; 7 nucleotides line up with TRBD1. Germline V gives CDR1 SGHDN, CDR2 FVKESK. The CDR3 spans 17 residues. The V segment lost 2 bases and the J segment 1 base; nucleotides outside the gene matches: 8. This chain's CDR3 is CASSQTQGSLAKNIQYF. DNA for the CDR3: TGTGCCAGCAGCCAAACACAGGGGTCCTTGGCCAAAAACATTCAGTACTTC.

The chain employs TRBV18 and TRBJ2-5; D is unclear. The CDR3 is 13 amino acids. Germline-derived CDR1 and CDR2 are KGHSH and LQKENI. The V end lost 3 bases, the J end lost 2 bases, and 7 bases lay between the germline ends. CDR3 sequence reads: CASSPGDQETQYF. Here the CDR3 DNA reads TGTGCCAGCTCACCTGGGGATCAAGAGACCCAGTACTTC.

This rearrangement joins TRBV11-2 to TRBJ2-7; D remains ambiguous. V shed 0 bases and J shed 9 bases, with 12 bases lying between them. The CDR3 is 13 residues long. CDR1 is SGHAT, CDR2 FQNNGV, per germline. CDR3 in DNA: TGTGCCAGCAGCTTAGATCGGTCGGGTGCGCAGTACTTC. Its protein product is CASSLDRSGAQYF.

The CDR3 sequence is CASSPPSSGFGGTGELFF. The CDR3 DNA follows: TGTGCCAGCTCACCACCGTCTAGCGGGTTCGGTGGAACCGGGGAGCTGTTTTTT. The rearrangement joins TRBV18 to TRBJ2-2, with TRBD2 matching over 8 bases. CDR3 length equals 18 residues. Germline V gives CDR1 KGHSH, CDR2 LQKENI. The trim removed 0 bases at V and 5 bases at J, leaving 11 bases unmatched.

This sequence joins TRBV9 and TRBJ2-3, with 11 bases identical to TRBD1. The ends lost 3 bases at V and 6 bases at J; junction bases unmatched: 9. CDR3 size: 16 residues. The germline V gene has CDR1 SGDLS and CDR2 YYNGEE. The CDR3 DNA follows: TGTGCCAGCAGCGCCGGGACAGGGGGAGTAGCGGATACGCAGTATTTT. Amino acid sequence: CASSAGTGGVADTQYF.

This clone has more than one count but fewer than ten. The V gene is TRBV28, the J gene TRBJ2-2; 10 positions agree with TRBD2. Germline CDR1 MDHEN, CDR2 SYDVKM. This CDR3 region has 14 residues. V trimming: 10 bases; J trimming: 4 bases; junction bases outside the gene matches: 6. The CDR3 loop is CATWTSGTTGELFF. As DNA, the CDR3 is TGTGCCACCTGGACTAGCGGAACCACCGGGGAGCTGTTTTTT.

The rearrangement uses TRBV9 and TRBJ2-7, with no clear D. Trimming removed 0 bases from V and 2 bases from J, with 9 bases in between. CDR1 and CDR2 (germline): SGDLS, YYNGEE. This CDR3 comprises 14 residues. In nucleotides, the CDR3 is TGTGCCAGCAGCGTAGATGTAGCAGCCTACGAGCAGTACTTC. Protein product: CASSVDVAAYEQYF.

This clone came up a few times. This chain connects TRBV2 to TRBJ1-5; TRBD1 matches at 12 bases. V lost 3 bases to trimming and J lost 7 bases; unmatched junction nucleotides: 16. The CDR3 length is 19 residues. The V gene's germline CDR1 is SNHLY and CDR2 FYNNEI. For the CDR3, the DNA is TGTGCCAGCAGTGATCTGCCGGGACAGGGGGCGAAGAGGCTCCAGCCCCAGCATTTT. It codes for CASSDLPGQGAKRLQPQHF.

The chain uses TRBV5-1 and TRBJ2-5; a weak D match, TRBD2 (5 bases). The germline V gene has CDR1 SGHRS and CDR2 YFSETQ. Trimming took off 0 bases at V and 3 bases at J, with 9 bases between the two ends. CDR3 size: 14 residues. CDR3 sequence (DNA): TGCGCCAGCAGCTTGGTACTAGGTGAAGAGACCCAGTACTTC. This sequence encodes CASSLVLGEETQYF.

The genes are TRBV5-1 and TRBJ1-2; unclear D gene. CDR1 SGHRS and CDR2 YFSETQ come from the germline V gene. The CDR3 is 15 amino acids. V gave up 0 bases and J gave up 4 bases, with 13 bases separating them. The CDR3 nucleotides read TGCGCCAGCAGCTTGGCCCCGGAGATCGGCTATGGCTACACCTTC. It is translated as CASSLAPEIGYGYTF.

This chain joins TRBV2 and TRBJ2-3; TRBD2 matches at 10 bases. Unmatched junction bases numbered 0, after V lost 1 base and J lost 5 bases. Germline CDR1 SNHLY, CDR2 FYNNEI. The CDR3 is 14 residues long. DNA of the CDR3: TGTGCCAGCAGTGAAGGACTAGCGGGAGATACGCAGTATTTT. Translated, it gives CASSEGLAGDTQYF.

This clone has a handful of counts. This chain connects TRBV5-6 to TRBJ1-2; 9 bases are shared with TRBD1. The CDR3 consists of 14 residues. V dropped 5 bases and J dropped 2; count of bases not matched to a gene: 4. CDR1 and CDR2 from the germline V gene are SGHDT and YYEEEE. CDR3 in DNA: TGTGCCAGCAGAACCGGGACAGGGAACTATGGCTACACCTTC. As protein: CASRTGTGNYGYTF.

This chain links TRBV11-2 with TRBJ2-1, with TRBD2 matching 8 bases. V lost 8 bases, J lost 4 bases, and 10 bases stayed unmatched. There are 15 residues in the CDR3. Germline CDR1 is SGHAT and CDR2 is FQNNGV. Here the CDR3 reads CASGPVSGRYNEQFF. The DNA for the CDR3 is TGTGCCAGCGGTCCCGTGAGCGGGAGATACAATGAGCAGTTCTTC. Drawing the rest from reference TRBV11-2 and TRBJ2-1, the complete variable domain is EAGVAQSPRYKIIEKRQSVAFWCNPISGHATLYWYQQILGQGPKLLIQFQNNGVVDDSQLPKDRFSAERLKGVDSTLKIQPAKLEDSAVYLCASGPVSGRYNEQFFGPGTRLTVL.

The chain joins TRBV2 to TRBJ2-7, with D possibly TRBD2 on 6 matching bases. The CDR3 contains 13 residues. Deletions cut 7 bases from V and 0 bases from J, with 10 bases between. The germline V gene has CDR1 SNHLY and CDR2 FYNNEI. The CDR3 bases are TGTGCCAGCAACCGGGACTTCTCCTACGAGCAGTACTTC. Translating it yields CASNRDFSYEQYF.

The rearrangement uses TRBV18 and TRBJ2-5; 8 nucleotides line up with TRBD2. V lost 0 bases, J lost 5 bases, and 8 bases stayed unmatched. The CDR3 covers 16 residues. CDR1 KGHSH and CDR2 LQKENI come from the germline V gene. CDR3 sequence reads: CASSPPGSGRGETQYF. CDR3 DNA: TGTGCCAGCTCACCACCAGGAAGCGGGAGAGGCGAGACCCAGTACTTC.

The genes are TRBV10-3 and TRBJ1-2; possibly TRBD1 for D (6 bases). The CDR3 has 13 amino acids. Germline-derived CDR1 and CDR2 are ENHRY and SYGVKD. The V end lost 6 bases, the J end lost 4 bases, and 12 bases lay between the germline ends. CDR3 in DNA: TGTGCCATCAGCCCACAGGGAACCTATGGCTACACCTTC. Translating gives CAISPQGTYGYTF.

The CDR3, as DNA: TGTGCCAGCAGCGTAGATAGTATTGACACCGGGGAGCTGTTTTTT. Its protein is CASSVDSIDTGELFF. This chain connects TRBV9 to TRBJ2-2, with no clear D. CDR3 length: 15 residues. The V end was cut by 0 bases, the J end by 3 bases, with 9 bases between. The germline V gene encodes CDR1 SGDLS and CDR2 YYNGEE.

V usage is TRBV27 and J usage is TRBJ2-3, with TRBD1 as a possible D gene (6 bases). Trimming removed 7 bases at V and 6 bases at J, with 20 bases between. The V gene's germline CDR1 is MNHEY and CDR2 SMNVEV (reference sequence). There are 15 residues in the CDR3. Written as DNA, the CDR3 is TGTGCCAGCAACCAGGGACACGGTGAGGTTGATACGCAGTATTTT. Translated, it gives CASNQGHGEVDTQYF.

The chain has TRBV19 and TRBJ2-3; no firm D call. The CDR3 consists of 12 residues. V was cut by 5 bases and J by 5 bases, with 8 bases left in between. Germline values: CDR1 LNHDA, CDR2 SQIVND (reference sequence). The CDR3 sequence: CASSEPKDTQYF. CDR3 bases: TGTGCCAGTAGTGAGCCCAAAGATACGCAGTATTTT.

V gene TRBV7-9 combines with J gene TRBJ2-3, with 8 bases lining up with TRBD2. The V gene's germline CDR1 is SEHNR and CDR2 FQNEAQ (reference sequence). V shed 6 bases, J shed 5 bases, and the junction held 7 bases outside the gene matches. The CDR3 contains 14 residues. CDR3 residues: CASSEREKVDTQYF. In DNA, the CDR3 is TGTGCCAGCAGTGAGCGGGAGAAGGTAGATACGCAGTATTTT.

The V gene is TRBV28, the J gene TRBJ2-3; D not certain. V was trimmed by 4 bases and J by 1 base, leaving 12 bases between them. Germline assignment: CDR1 MDHEN and CDR2 SYDVKM. CDR3 length: 15 amino acids. CDR3 coding DNA: TGTGCCAGCAGTTCTTTCAGCCGGGGCACAGATACGCAGTATTTT. Its translation is CASSSFSRGTDTQYF.

The gene calls are TRBV2 and TRBJ1-5; 9 bases fit TRBD1. The CDR3 has 15 amino acids. V shed 7 bases, J shed 0 bases, and the junction held 4 bases outside the gene matches. Germline V lookup: CDR1 SNHLY, CDR2 FYNNEI. The CDR3 DNA follows: TGTGCCAGCAAGGGACAGGGATATAGCAATCAGCCCCAGCATTTT. Its protein product is CASKGQGYSNQPQHF.

The genes are TRBV19 and TRBJ1-5, with D perhaps matching TRBD1 (6 bases). The CDR3 has 15 residues. The V and J ends lost 5 bases and 4 bases respectively, with 15 bases between them. Germline assignment: CDR1 LNHDA and CDR2 SQIVND (reference sequence). This CDR3 reads CASSPNRVGNQPQHF. The CDR3 DNA follows: TGTGCCAGTAGTCCTAACAGGGTTGGGAATCAGCCCCAGCATTTT.

The table lists this clone with a count of one. The rearrangement uses TRBV7-3 and TRBJ2-7; 7 positions agree with TRBD1. This CDR3 comprises 19 residues. The V segment lost 4 bases and the J segment 2 bases; nucleotides outside the gene matches: 20. Germline V gene lookup returns CDR1 SGHTA and CDR2 FQGTGA. The DNA of the CDR3 is TGTGCCAGCAGCTCCCAAAGCCGGGACAGTGATATCGGGACCTACGAGCAGTACTTC. Amino acids: CASSSQSRDSDIGTYEQYF. The full variable domain, with the rest looked up from reference TRBV7-3 and TRBJ2-7, is GAGVSQTPSNKVTEKGKYVELRCDPISGHTALYWYRQSLGQGPEFLIYFQGTGAADDSGLPNDRFFAVRPEGSVSTLKIQRTERGDSAVYLCASSSQSRDSDIGTYEQYFGPGTRLTVT.

This clone was seen more than once but under ten times. The chain employs TRBV10-1 and TRBJ2-3; 8 positions match TRBD2. Germline values: CDR1 WNHNN, CDR2 SYGVQD (reference sequence). J lost 2 bases, V lost 0 bases, and 7 bases had no gene match. This CDR3 is 17 amino acids long. CDR3 in amino acids: CASSESGGRTDTDTQYF. CDR3 nucleotides: TGCGCCAGCAGTGAGTCTGGCGGGAGGACCGACACAGATACGCAGTATTTT.